Below are 10 T cell receptor beta chains sequenced from a single sample in a study of blood T cell repertoires in COVID-19. The table came from immunoSEQ multiplex PCR; TCRdb's copy has only in-frame clones and leaves some out. In the table there are approximately 220,000 clones, about 90% of which are singletons. Sequenced: peripheral blood. Receptor source: a woman between 50 and 59 years old with acute or convalescent COVID-19.

The chain links TRBV5-1 to TRBJ1-1; 9 bases are shared with TRBD1. The CDR3 loop spans 16 amino acids. The germline V gene has CDR1 SGHRS and CDR2 YFSETQ. V shed 0 bases and J 5 bases; nucleotides not matched to a gene: 8. The CDR3 loop is CASSLAGTGLRTEAFF. CDR3 DNA sequence: TGCGCCAGCAGCTTGGCCGGGACAGGGTTGAGGACTGAAGCTTTCTTT.

V gene TRBV6-6 combines with J gene TRBJ2-4; 9 bases map to TRBD1. The V segment lost 6 bases and the J segment 3 bases; nucleotides outside the gene matches: 9. This CDR3 comprises 16 residues. CDR1 is MNHNY, CDR2 SVGAGI, per germline (reference sequence). The CDR3 region has the DNA TGTGCCAGCAGCCGCGGGACAGGGTCATACAAAAACATTCAGTACTTC. Translation: CASSRGTGSYKNIQYF.

V gene TRBV7-9 combines with J gene TRBJ2-1, with D tentatively TRBD1 (5 bases). The CDR3 contains 13 residues. With 5 bases removed from V and 7 bases from J, the gap between germline ends came to 12 bases. Germline V lookup: CDR1 SEHNR, CDR2 FQNEAQ (reference sequence). Here the CDR3 DNA reads TGTGCCAGCAGCCCAGGGATTCGAAATGAGCAGTTCTTC. Its translation is CASSPGIRNEQFF.

The chain joins TRBV7-2 to TRBJ1-2; 7 bases align to TRBD1. Germline CDR1 reads SGHTA; CDR2 reads FQGNSA. The CDR3 length is 13 residues. After removal of 5 bases from V and 4 bases from J, the junction contained 4 bases not matched to a gene. CDR3 protein: CASSGGQAYGYTF. The CDR3 coding sequence is TGTGCCAGCAGCGGAGGACAGGCCTATGGCTACACCTTC.

This chain joins TRBV27 and TRBJ2-7, with 8 positions matching TRBD2. This CDR3 comprises 15 residues. Trimming took 4 bases from V and 3 from J; bases not matched to a gene: 8. Germline values: CDR1 MNHEY, CDR2 SMNVEV (reference sequence). The CDR3 loop is CASSSLSGGFYEQYF. CDR3 nucleotide sequence: TGTGCCAGCAGTTCCTTAAGCGGGGGCTTCTACGAGCAGTACTTC.

The sample holds one count of this clone. The chain links TRBV7-9 to TRBJ2-1; weak D call: TRBD2 (5 bases). The CDR3 is 15 amino acids. Germline V lookup: CDR1 SEHNR, CDR2 FQNEAQ (reference sequence). Trimming removed 5 bases from V and 6 bases from J, with 17 bases in between. In DNA, the CDR3 is TGTGCCAGCAGCCCCCTGCTAGCAGAGAGCAATGAGCAGTTCTTC. Protein product: CASSPLLAESNEQFF.

This chain links TRBV5-6 with TRBJ2-5; D is ambiguous. Germline values: CDR1 SGHDT, CDR2 YYEEEE. The CDR3 is 14 amino acids. Deletions cut 4 bases from V and 1 base from J, with 11 bases between. CDR3: CASSIRQRQETQYF. DNA for the CDR3: TGTGCCAGCAGCATACGGCAGCGCCAAGAGACCCAGTACTTC.

The V call is TRBV12-3 or TRBV12-4, the J call TRBJ1-3; D gene unclear. Trimming left V 6 bases short and J 0 bases short, with 6 bases between. The CDR3 is 13 residues long. The CDR3 DNA reads as TGTGCCAGCAGCCTATACTCTGGAAACACCATATATTTT. This codes for CASSLYSGNTIYF.

The CDR3 sequence is CARSRSWLAGPHLSYEQYF. The CDR3 DNA sequence: TGTGCCAGAAGCCGATCGTGGCTAGCGGGGCCGCACCTCTCCTACGAGCAGTACTTC. The V and J genes are TRBV5-3 and TRBJ2-7; 9 nucleotides line up with TRBD2. TRBV5-3 is an ORF, with its function uncertain. V lost 4 bases to trimming and J lost 0 bases; unmatched junction nucleotides: 17. The CDR3 consists of 19 residues.

This clone was seen just once. The V and J genes are TRBV7-8 and TRBJ1-5, with TRBD1 as a possible D gene (6 bases). Germline V gene lookup returns CDR1 SGHVS and CDR2 FQNEAQ. The CDR3 contains 16 residues. V was clipped by 2 bases and J by 4 bases, with 15 bases between them. CDR3 sequence (DNA): TGTGCCAGCAGCTTACGGGGAGACAGGCGAAATCAGCCCCAGCATTTT. Translated, it gives CASSLRGDRRNQPQHF.